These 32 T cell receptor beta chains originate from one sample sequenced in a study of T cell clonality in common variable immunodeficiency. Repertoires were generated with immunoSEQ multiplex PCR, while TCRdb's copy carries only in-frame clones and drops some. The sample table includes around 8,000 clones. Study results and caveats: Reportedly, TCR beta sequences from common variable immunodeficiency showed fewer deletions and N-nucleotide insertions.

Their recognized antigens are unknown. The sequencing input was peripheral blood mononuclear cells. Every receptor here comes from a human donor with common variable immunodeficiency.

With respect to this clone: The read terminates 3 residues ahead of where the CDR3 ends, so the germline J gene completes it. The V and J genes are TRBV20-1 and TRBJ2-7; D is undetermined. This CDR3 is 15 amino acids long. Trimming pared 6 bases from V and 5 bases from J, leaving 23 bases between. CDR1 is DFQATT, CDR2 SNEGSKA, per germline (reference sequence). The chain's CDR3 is CSASPQGPPNHEQYF. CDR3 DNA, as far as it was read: TGCAGTGCCAGTCCCCAAGGCCCACCCAACCACGAG.

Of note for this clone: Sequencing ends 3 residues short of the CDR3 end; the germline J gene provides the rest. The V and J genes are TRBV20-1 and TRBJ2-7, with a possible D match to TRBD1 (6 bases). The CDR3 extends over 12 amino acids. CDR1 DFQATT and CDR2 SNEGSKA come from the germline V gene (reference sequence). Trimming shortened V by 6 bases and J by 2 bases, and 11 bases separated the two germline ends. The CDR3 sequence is CSAWGQAYEQYF. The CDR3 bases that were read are TGCAGTGCCTGGGGACAAGCCTACGAG.

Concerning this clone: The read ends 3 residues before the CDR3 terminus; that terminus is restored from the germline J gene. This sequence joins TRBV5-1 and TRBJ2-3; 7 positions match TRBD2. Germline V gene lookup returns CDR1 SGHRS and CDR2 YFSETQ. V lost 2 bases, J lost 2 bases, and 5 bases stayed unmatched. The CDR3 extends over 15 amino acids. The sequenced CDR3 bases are TGCGCCAGCAGCTTTGAGCGGGGAGCCACAGATACG. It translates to CASSFERGATDT. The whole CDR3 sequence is CASSFERGATDTQYF.

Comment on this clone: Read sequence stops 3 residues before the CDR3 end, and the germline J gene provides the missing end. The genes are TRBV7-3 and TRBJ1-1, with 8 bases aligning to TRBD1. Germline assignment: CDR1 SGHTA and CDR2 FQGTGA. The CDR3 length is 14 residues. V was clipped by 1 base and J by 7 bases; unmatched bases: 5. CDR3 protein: CASSLIGQGSEAFF. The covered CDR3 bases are TGTGCCAGCAGCTTAATTGGACAGGGTAGTGAA.

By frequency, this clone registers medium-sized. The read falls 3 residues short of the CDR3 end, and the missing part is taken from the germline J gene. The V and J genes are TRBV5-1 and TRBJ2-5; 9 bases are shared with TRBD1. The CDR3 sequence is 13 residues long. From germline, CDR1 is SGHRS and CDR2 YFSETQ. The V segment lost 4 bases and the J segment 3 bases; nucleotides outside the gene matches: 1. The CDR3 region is CASSGDREETQYF. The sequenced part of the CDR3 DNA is TGCGCCAGCAGCGGGGACAGGGAAGAGACC.

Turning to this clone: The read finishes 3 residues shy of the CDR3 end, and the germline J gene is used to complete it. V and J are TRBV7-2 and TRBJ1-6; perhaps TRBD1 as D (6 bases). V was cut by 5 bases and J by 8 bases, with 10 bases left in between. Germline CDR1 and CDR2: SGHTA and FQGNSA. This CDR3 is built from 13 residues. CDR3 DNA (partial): TGTGCCAGCAGCCTTCACAGGGATTCACCC. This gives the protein CASSLHRDSP. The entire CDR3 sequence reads CASSLHRDSPLHF.

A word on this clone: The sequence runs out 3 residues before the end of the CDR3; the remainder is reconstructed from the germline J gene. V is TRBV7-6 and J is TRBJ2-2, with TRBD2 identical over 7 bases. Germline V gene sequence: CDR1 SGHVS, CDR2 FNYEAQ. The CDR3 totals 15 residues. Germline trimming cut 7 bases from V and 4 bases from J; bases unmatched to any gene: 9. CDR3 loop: CASTRRGSGTGELFF. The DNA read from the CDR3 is TGTGCCAGCACCAGACGCGGGAGTGGCACCGGGGAG.

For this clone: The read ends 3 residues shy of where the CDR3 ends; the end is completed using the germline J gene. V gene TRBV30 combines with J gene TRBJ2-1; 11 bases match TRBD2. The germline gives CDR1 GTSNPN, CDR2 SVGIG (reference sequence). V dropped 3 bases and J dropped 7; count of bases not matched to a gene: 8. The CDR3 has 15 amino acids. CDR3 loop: CAWRHTSGSRNEQFF. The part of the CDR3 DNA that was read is TGTGCCTGGAGACATACTAGCGGGAGTAGAAATGAG.

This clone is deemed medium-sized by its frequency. Partial CDR3 DNA: TGCAGCGTTGTTCCGACAGGGGCACTTAAACCCCATGAAAAA. This translates into CSVVPTGALKPHEK. The CDR3 reads in full as CSVVPTGALKPHEKLFF. The V call is TRBV29-1, the J call TRBJ1-4, with TRBD1 identical over 8 bases. The read is 3 residues too short to cover the CDR3 end, so that end is filled in from the germline J gene. The CDR3 extends over 17 amino acids. Germline V gives CDR1 SQVTM, CDR2 ANQGSEA. The junction had 16 bases not matched to a gene; V was cut back by 4 bases and J by 6 bases.

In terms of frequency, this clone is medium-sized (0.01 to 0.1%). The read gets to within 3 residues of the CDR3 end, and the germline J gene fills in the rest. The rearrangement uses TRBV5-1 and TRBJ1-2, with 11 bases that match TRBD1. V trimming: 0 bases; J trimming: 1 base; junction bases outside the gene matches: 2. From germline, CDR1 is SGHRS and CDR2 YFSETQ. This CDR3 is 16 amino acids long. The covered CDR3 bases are TGCGCCAGCAGCTTGGCGGACAGGGGGCGTAACTATGGC. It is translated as CASSLADRGRNYG. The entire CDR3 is CASSLADRGRNYGYTF.

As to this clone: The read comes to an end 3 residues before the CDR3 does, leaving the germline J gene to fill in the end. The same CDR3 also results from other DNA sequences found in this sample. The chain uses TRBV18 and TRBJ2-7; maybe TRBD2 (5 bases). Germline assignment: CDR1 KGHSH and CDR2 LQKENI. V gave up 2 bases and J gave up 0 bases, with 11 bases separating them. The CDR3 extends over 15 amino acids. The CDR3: CASSPGTGSSYEQYF. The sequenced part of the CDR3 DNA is TGTGCCAGCTCACCAGGAACGGGGTCCTCCTACGAG.

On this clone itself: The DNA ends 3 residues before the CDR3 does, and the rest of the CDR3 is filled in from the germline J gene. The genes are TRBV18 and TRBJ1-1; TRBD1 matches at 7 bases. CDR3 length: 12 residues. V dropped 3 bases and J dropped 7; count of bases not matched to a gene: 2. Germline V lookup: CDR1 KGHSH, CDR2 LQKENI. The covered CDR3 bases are TGTGCCAGCTCACCGGGACAGATTGAA. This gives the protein CASSPGQIE. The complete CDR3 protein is CASSPGQIEAFF.

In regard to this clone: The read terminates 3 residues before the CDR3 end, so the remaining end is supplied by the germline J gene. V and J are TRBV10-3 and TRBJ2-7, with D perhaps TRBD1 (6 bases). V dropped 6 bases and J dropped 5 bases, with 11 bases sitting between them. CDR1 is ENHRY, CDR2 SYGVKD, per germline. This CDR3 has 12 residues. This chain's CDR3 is CAIRRGTNEQYF. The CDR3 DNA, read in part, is TGTGCCATCAGGCGAGGGACAAACGAG.

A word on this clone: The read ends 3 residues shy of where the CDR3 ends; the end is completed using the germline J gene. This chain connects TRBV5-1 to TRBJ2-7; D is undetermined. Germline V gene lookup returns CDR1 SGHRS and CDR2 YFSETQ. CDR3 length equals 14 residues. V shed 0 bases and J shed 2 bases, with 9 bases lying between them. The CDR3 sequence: CASSLAGPAYEQYF. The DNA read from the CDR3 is TGCGCCAGCAGCTTGGCCGGTCCTGCCTACGAG.

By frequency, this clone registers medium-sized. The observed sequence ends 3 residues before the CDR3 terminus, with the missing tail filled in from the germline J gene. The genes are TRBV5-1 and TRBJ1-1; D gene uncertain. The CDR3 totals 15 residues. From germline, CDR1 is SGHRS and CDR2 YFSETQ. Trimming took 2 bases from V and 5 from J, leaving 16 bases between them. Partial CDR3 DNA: TGCGCCAGCAGCTTCTCTTCAGGAAGAGGGACTGAA. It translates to CASSFSSGRGTE. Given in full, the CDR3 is CASSFSSGRGTEAFF.

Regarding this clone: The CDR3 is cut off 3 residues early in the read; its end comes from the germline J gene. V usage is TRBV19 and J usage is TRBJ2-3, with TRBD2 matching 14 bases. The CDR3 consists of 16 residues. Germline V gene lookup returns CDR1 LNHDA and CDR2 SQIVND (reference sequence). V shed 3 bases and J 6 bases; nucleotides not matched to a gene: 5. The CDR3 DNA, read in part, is TGTGCCAGTAGTATGACTAGCGGGAGGGCCGTGGATACG. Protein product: CASSMTSGRAVDT. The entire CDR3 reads CASSMTSGRAVDTQYF.

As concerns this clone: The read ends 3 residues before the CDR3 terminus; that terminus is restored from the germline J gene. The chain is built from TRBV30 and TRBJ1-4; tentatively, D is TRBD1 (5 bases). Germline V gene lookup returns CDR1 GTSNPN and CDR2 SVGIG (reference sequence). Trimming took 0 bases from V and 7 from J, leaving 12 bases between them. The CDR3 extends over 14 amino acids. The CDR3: CAWSVDNRGEKLFF. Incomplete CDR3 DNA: TGTGCCTGGAGTGTGGATAATAGGGGTGAAAAA.

The sequenced part of the CDR3 DNA is TGTGCCAGCAGCTCCCATAGCGGGGGGGCTTGGAATGAG. Amino acids: CASSSHSGGAWNE. The whole CDR3 sequence reads CASSSHSGGAWNEQFF. The J gene is TRBJ2-1, the V gene TRBV7-3; 11 bases are shared with TRBD2. The CDR3 is cut off 3 residues early in the read; its end comes from the germline J gene. This CDR3 is built from 16 residues. The J segment lost 7 bases and the V segment lost 4 bases, leaving 9 bases of the junction unmatched. Germline-derived CDR1 and CDR2 are SGHTA and FQGTGA.

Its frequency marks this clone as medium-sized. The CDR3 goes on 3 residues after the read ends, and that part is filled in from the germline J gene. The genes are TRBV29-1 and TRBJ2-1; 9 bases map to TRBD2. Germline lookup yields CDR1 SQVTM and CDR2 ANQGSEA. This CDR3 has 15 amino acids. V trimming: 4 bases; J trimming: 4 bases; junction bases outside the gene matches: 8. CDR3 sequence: CSVGTRGGRYNEQFF. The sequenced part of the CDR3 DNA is TGCAGCGTTGGAACGCGGGGGGGCCGTTACAATGAG.

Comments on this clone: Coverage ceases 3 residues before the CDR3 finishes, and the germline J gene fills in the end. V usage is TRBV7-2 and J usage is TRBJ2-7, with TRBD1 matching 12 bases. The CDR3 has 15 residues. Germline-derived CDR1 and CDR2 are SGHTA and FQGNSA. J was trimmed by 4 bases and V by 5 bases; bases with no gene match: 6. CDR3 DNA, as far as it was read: TGTGCCAGCAGCGCCGGGACAGGGGGCAGGTACGAG. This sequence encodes CASSAGTGGRYE. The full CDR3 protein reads CASSAGTGGRYEQYF.

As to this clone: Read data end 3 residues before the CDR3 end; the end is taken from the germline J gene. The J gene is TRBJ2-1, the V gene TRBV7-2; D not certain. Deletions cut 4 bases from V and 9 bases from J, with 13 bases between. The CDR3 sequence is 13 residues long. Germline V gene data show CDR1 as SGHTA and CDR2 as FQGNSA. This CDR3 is CASSSLRLTEQFF. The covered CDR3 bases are TGTGCCAGCAGCTCACTTCGACTGACTGAG.

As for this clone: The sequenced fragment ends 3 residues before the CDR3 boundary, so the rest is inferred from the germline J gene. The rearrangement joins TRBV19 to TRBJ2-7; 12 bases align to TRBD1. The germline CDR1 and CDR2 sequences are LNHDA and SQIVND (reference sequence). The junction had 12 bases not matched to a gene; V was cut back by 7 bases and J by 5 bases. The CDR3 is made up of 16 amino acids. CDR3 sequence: CASTSPGTGGKDEQYF. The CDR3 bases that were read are TGTGCCAGTACCTCCCCCGGGACAGGGGGCAAGGACGAG.

The CDR3 DNA, read in part, is TGTGCCAGTAGTGTTGACAGCTCCTACGAG. It encodes CASSVDSSYE. The whole CDR3 reads CASSVDSSYEQYF. The genes are TRBV19 and TRBJ2-7; a weak D match, TRBD1 (5 bases). The read terminates 3 residues ahead of where the CDR3 ends, so the germline J gene completes it. With 5 bases removed from V and 0 bases from J, the gap between germline ends came to 8 bases. Germline CDR1 and CDR2: LNHDA and SQIVND (reference sequence). The CDR3 loop spans 13 amino acids.

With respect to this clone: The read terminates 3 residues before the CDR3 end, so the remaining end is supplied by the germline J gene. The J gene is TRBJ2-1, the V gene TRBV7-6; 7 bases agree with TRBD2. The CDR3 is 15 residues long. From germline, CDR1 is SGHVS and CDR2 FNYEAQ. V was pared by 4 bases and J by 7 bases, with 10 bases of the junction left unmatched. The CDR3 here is CASSSGGFYGNEQFF. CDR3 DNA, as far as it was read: TGTGCCAGCAGCTCCGGGGGGTTCTACGGGAATGAG.

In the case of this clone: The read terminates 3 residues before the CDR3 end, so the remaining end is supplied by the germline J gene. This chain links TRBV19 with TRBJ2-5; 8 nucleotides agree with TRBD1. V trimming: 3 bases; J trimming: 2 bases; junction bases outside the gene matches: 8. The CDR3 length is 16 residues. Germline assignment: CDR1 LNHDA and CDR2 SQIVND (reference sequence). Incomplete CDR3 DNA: TGTGCCAGTAGTATCGGGACAGGTGCCTCACAAGAGACC. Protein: CASSIGTGASQET. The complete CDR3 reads CASSIGTGASQETQYF.

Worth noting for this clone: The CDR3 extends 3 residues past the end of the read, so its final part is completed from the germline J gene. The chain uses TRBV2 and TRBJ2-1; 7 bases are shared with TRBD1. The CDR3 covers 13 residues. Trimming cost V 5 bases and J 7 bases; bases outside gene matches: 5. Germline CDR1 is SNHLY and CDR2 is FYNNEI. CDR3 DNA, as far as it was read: TGTGCCAGCAGTCTGGGACAGAGTAATGAG. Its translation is CASSLGQSNE. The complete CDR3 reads CASSLGQSNEQFF.

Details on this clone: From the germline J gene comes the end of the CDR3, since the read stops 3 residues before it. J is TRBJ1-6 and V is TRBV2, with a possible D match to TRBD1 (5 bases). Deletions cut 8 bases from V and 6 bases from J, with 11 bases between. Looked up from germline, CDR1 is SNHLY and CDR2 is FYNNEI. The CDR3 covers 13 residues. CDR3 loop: CASGPGINSPLHF. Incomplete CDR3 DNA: TGTGCCAGCGGGCCAGGGATTAATTCACCC.

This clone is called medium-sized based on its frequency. The CDR3 region is CASSEGNQEKLFF. The CDR3 bases that were read are TGCGCCAGCAGCGAGGGGAATCAAGAAAAA. The rearrangement joins TRBV5-1 to TRBJ1-4, with TRBD1 as a possible D gene (5 bases). The CDR3 extends 3 residues past the end of the read, so its final part is completed from the germline J gene. The V gene lost 4 bases and the J gene lost 8 bases, with 12 bases spanning the gap. The germline CDR1 and CDR2 sequences are SGHRS and YFSETQ. The CDR3 has 13 amino acids.

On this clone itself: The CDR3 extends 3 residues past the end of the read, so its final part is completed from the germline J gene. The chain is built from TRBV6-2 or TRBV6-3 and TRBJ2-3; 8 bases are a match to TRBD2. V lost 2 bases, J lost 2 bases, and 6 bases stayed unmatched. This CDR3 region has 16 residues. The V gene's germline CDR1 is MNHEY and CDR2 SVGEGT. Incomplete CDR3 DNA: TGTGCCAGCAGTTACCCACTAGCGGAGTACACAGATACG. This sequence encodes CASSYPLAEYTDT. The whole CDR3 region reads CASSYPLAEYTDTQYF.

The CDR3 sequence: CASSNLRTASYNEQFF. CDR3 DNA, as far as it was read: TGTGCCAGTAGTAATCTCAGGACAGCCTCCTACAATGAG. The chain couples TRBV19 to TRBJ2-1; D might be TRBD1 (6 bases). The sequence runs out 3 residues before the end of the CDR3; the remainder is reconstructed from the germline J gene. The CDR3 sequence is 16 residues long. From germline, CDR1 is LNHDA and CDR2 SQIVND (reference sequence). Trimming shortened V by 4 bases and J by 0 bases, and 13 bases separated the two germline ends.

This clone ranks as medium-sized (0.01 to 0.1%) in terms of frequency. CDR3 in amino acids: CASSVADPYTYEQYF. The part of the CDR3 DNA that was read is TGTGCCAGCAGTGTGGCGGATCCTTACACCTACGAG. V gene TRBV2 combines with J gene TRBJ2-7; unclear D gene. The CDR3 goes on 3 residues after the read ends, and that part is filled in from the germline J gene. With 4 bases removed from V and 2 bases from J, the gap between germline ends came to 15 bases. CDR3 length equals 15 residues. Germline values: CDR1 SNHLY, CDR2 FYNNEI.

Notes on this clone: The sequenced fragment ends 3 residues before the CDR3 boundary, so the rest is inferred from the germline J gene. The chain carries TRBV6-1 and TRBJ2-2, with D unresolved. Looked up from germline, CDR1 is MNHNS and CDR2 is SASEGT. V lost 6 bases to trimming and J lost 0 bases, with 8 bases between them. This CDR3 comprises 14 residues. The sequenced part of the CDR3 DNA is TGTGCCAGCAGGGAACAAACGAACACCGGGGAG. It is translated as CASREQTNTGE. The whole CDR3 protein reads CASREQTNTGELFF.